A single T cell receptor beta chain is shown here with its context. The antigen is undetermined. This sample stems from a study of OX40 agonist ivuxolimab in advanced cancers. Study as a whole: The patients received agonistic anti-OX40 (CD134) antibody ivuxolimab.

The CDR3 contains 15 residues. The V gene's germline CDR1 is SGDLS and CDR2 YYNGEE. After removal of 0 bases from V and 5 bases from J, the junction contained 5 bases not matched to a gene. Whole-study findings and limits: Determination of antigen specificity was not performed for the expanded peripheral T cells. Among patients with partial responses at 0.1-3.0 mg/kg, clonal expansion was among the lowest.

Generated by immunoSEQ multiplex PCR, the TCRdb table keeps only in-frame clones and is missing some. The table records 30,000 to 45,000 clones, 87% of them present only once. The chain employs TRBV9 and TRBJ2-5, with 9 nucleotides matching TRBD2. Specimen: CD4+ or CD8+ T cells sorted from blood, collected in a trial of the OX40 agonist ivuxolimab. This sequence was found in an adult with an advanced solid tumor such as melanoma, head and neck, liver or kidney cancer. The CDR3 loop is CASSVEAGGGETQYF. DNA of the CDR3: TGTGCCAGCAGCGTAGAGGCGGGAGGGGGGGAGACCCAGTACTTC. Full variable domain (missing parts from reference TRBV9 and TRBJ2-5): DSGVTQTPKHLITATGQRVTLRCSPRSGDLSVYWYQQSLDQGLQFLIQYYNGEERAKGNILERFSAQQFPDLHSELNLSSLELGDSALYFCASSVEAGGGETQYFGPGTRLLVL.